This record covers a single T cell receptor (beta chain). Authors' processing steps: The authors estimated nucleated cell counts from reference gene primer amplification. The data were produced by immunoSEQ multiplex PCR, yet TCRdb's version contains in-frame clones alone and is incomplete. That table supplies the V and J calls and clone size; D and trimming were determined from the DNA. The sample includes 70,000 to 95,000 clones, 90% to 95% of them seen just once. The data stem from a study of blood T cell repertoires in COVID-19. The wider study: Sites across the United States, Italy and Spain contributed samples from acute and convalescent COVID-19. PBMCs, B-cell-depleted T cells, or T cells were the source of the cDNA or gDNA that made up the material.

This CDR3 has 12 residues. V was clipped by 3 bases and J by 4 bases, with 7 bases between them. The germline gives CDR1 SGHNT, CDR2 YYREEE (reference sequence). The source material was peripheral blood. The chain recombines TRBV5-4 with TRBJ2-5; a weak D match, TRBD1 (6 bases). The source is a human donor with active COVID-19. The donor label of this sample is uncertain. The CDR3 region has the DNA TGTGCCAGCAGCTGGGACACAGAGACCCAGTACTTC. The encoded protein is CASSWDTETQYF. Drawing the rest from reference TRBV5-4 and TRBJ2-5, the complete variable domain is ETGVTQSPTHLIKTRGQQVTLRCSSQSGHNTVSWYQQALGQGPQFIFQYYREEENGRGNFPPRFSGLQFPNYSSELNVNALELDDSALYLCASSWDTETQYFGPGTRLLVL.